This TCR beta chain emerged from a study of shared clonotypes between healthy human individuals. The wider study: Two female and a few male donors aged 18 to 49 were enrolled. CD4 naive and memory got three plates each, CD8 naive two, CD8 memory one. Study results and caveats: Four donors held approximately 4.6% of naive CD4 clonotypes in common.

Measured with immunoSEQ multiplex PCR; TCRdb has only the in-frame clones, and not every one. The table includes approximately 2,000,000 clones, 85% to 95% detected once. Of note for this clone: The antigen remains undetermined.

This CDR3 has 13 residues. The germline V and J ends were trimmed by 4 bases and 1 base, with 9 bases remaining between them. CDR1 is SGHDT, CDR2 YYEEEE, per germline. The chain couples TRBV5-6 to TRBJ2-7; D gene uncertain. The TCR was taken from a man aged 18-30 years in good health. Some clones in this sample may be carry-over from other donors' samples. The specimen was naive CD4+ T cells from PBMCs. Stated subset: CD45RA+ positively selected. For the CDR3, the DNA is TGTGCCAGCAGCGCAGACCGGTCCTACGAGCAGTACTTC. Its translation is CASSADRSYEQYF.